This T cell receptor (beta chain) was sequenced during a study of CD8 T cells in ankylosing spondylitis (dated by TCRdb to 2015 to 2018). With regard to the full study: T cell receptor beta repertoires were profiled in healthy donors and ankylosing spondylitis patients so that disease-linked TCR variants could be found. The whole study cohort included about a hundred healthy donors and about two dozen ankylosing spondylitis patients. Peripheral blood was sampled, and synovial fluid was additionally collected from ankylosing spondylitis patients.

Concerning this clonotype: The target of this receptor is not known. No clone much larger than this one lies a single base away; base qualities are absent.

This sample was sequenced with an Illumina HiSeq 2500. Quantitative 5'-RACE with molecular barcodes was the method used to prepare the TCR beta libraries. The authors' analysis ran thus. A new computational method, built on a probabilistic model of VDJ rearrangement, was used to identify disease-linked TCR variants. TCRdb reprocessing: public reads trimmed at Q25 with fastp, clones called with MiXCR, in-frame beta chains kept. Rows with a matching CDR3 protein are joined into one entry that keeps the most common DNA and genes. The V and J calls, along with clone size, are taken from TCRdb and not from the paper's own processing. Here the sample has 300,000 to 350,000 distinct CDR3 sequences; roughly 14% occur a single time. The ten largest account for approximately 1.1% of the sample. The paper's findings and limits, for the study overall: Some motif variants were previously reported in synovial fluid and blood of reactive arthritis patients, suggesting common disease-initiation mechanisms. Blood from ankylosing spondylitis patients appeared to be characterized by a TCR beta motif made up of seven or eight highly homologous amino acid variants. The disease-linked clones were reported to be significantly enriched in matched synovial fluid samples from ankylosing spondylitis patients. A CD8+ phenotype was shown by the disease-linked clones, which were found at relatively low frequencies in peripheral blood.

V is shortened by 5 bases, J by 2 bases, and the region joining them spans 18 bases. CDR1 and CDR2 are read off the germline V gene (reference sequence) as PRHDT and FYEKMQ. From its cysteine to its phenylalanine, the CDR3 spans 17 amino acids. The only DNA kept is the CDR3, 51 bases in frame from the first base. The clonotype was recovered from a male donor with ankylosing spondylitis or in good health (not recorded which). The specimen was blood, either unsorted or a sorted T cell fraction (not recorded which). The chain is assembled from TRBV13 and TRBJ2-2; no D gene is confidently identified. The nucleotides are TGTGCCAGCAGCCGTTTCATAGCACAGCTAAACACCGGGGAGCTGTTTTTT. Protein translation: CASSRFIAQLNTGELFF.